These T cell receptor beta chains were read from a single sample in a study of human CD8 memory T cell subsets. TCRdb reanalyzed the 5' RACE reads and collapses them to one entry per CDR3 protein, without DNA. The table for this sample gives under 14,000 distinct CDR3 sequences. Sequencing used CD8+ T cells from PBMCs. Receptor source: a human donor in good health. CDR3s include the opening cysteine and the closing phenylalanine or tryptophan. Each record gives: clone size, J gene, V gene, CDR3 protein. Some rows have no size entry. The others give once, few or many, or a class for an expanded clone.

-,TRBJ2-7,TRBV20-1,CSVPHGFGYEQYF
-,TRBJ2-1,TRBV28,CASSSPGGEQFF
-,TRBJ2-3,TRBV12-3/TRBV12-4,CASSPYNPREDTQYF
-,TRBJ1-1,TRBV4-2,CASSQEHKNTEAFF
-,TRBJ2-3,TRBV5-5,CASSLVAGATDTQYF
-,TRBJ2-1,TRBV4-1,CASSQSWTSGEGQFF
-,TRBJ2-1,TRBV9,CASSESGLDNEQFF
-,TRBJ2-1,TRBV19,CASSITWRGGLDEQFF
medium-sized,TRBJ1-2,TRBV19,CASSPRTGFAYGYTF
-,TRBJ1-1,TRBV6-5,CASSYSVTGAFDTEAFF
medium-sized,TRBJ1-5,TRBV7-8,CASSLTPRGNQPQHF
medium-sized,TRBJ2-2,TRBV4-1,CASSQDLTGGNTGELFF
-,TRBJ2-7,TRBV20-1,CSARDRGTSIFYEQYF
-,TRBJ2-2,TRBV9,CASSPLASGELFF
-,TRBJ1-2,TRBV7-3,CASSFGPQEGYGYTF
-,TRBJ1-4,TRBV21-1,CASNKGHSPHLSEKLFF
medium-sized,TRBJ1-1,TRBV5-1,CASSSIPGEKNEAFF
-,TRBJ2-7,TRBV19,CASSPTSRYEQYF
medium-sized,TRBJ2-7,TRBV29-1,CSAEGLSEQYF
-,TRBJ2-1,TRBV9,CASSEGGGRNEQFF
-,TRBJ2-4,TRBV3-1,CASSGRDREIAKNIQYF
-,TRBJ2-5,TRBV2,CASSDSIQETQYF
-,TRBJ2-4,TRBV6-1,CASSTWEGTQYF
-,TRBJ1-1,TRBV7-9,CASSLSPRTEDTEAFF
-,TRBJ2-1,TRBV9,CASSGLRDTHGGNEQFF
-,TRBJ2-1,TRBV3-1,CASSQDSGAGEWSYNEQFF
-,TRBJ1-2,TRBV25-1,CASSEYGGGHGYTF
medium-sized,TRBJ1-5,TRBV28,CASSSQGSSNQPQHF
-,TRBJ2-1,TRBV28,CASSLLGQSSYNEQFF
-,TRBJ2-3,TRBV28,CASSLTRQVGTDTQYF
-,TRBJ1-1,TRBV29-1,CSGIQGSEAFF
-,TRBJ2-1,TRBV12-3/TRBV12-4,CASSLGSLYNEQFF
medium-sized,TRBJ2-7,TRBV7-9,CASSPFYEQYF
-,TRBJ2-2,TRBV7-3,CASSLTVSTNTGELFF
-,TRBJ2-2,TRBV28,CASSLFPGIVRSNTGELFF
-,TRBJ2-3,TRBV10-1,CASSESLAGGPDTQYF
-,TRBJ1-2,TRBV12-3/TRBV12-4,CASSSRDRGFSGGYTF